Each of the 32 T cell receptor beta chains below was sequenced from the same sample in a study of somatic mutations in cytotoxic T cells in rheumatoid arthritis. The protocol was immunoSEQ multiplex PCR, while the TCRdb copy is restricted to in-frame clones and leaves out a portion. The sample consists of under 20,000 clones, 85% of them appearing once. Sequencing was carried out using CD8+ T cells sorted from blood. These TCRs come from a woman aged 40 to 50 with rheumatoid arthritis.

The rearrangement joins TRBV10-3 to TRBJ1-5, with D unresolved. With 10 bases removed from V and 6 bases from J, the gap between germline ends came to 19 bases. The CDR3 runs 14 residues. Germline-derived CDR1 and CDR2 are ENHRY and SYGVKD. CDR3 loop: CASTYQRGTQPQHF. The CDR3 bases are TGTGCCAGCACTTACCAGCGGGGAACTCAGCCCCAGCATTTT.

The gene calls are TRBV12-5 and TRBJ2-5; a weak D match, TRBD1 (5 bases). V was trimmed by 6 bases and J by 5 bases, leaving 10 bases between them. The V gene's germline CDR1 is LGHNT and CDR2 FRNRAP. This CDR3 is 12 amino acids long. The CDR3 DNA follows: TGTGCTAGTGGCTCAGGGCGGGAGACCCAGTACTTC. It is translated as CASGSGRETQYF. The full variable domain, rest sourced from reference TRBV12-5 and TRBJ2-5, is DARVTQTPRHKVTEMGQEVTMRCQPILGHNTVFWYRQTMMQGLELLAYFRNRAPLDDSGMPKDRFSAEMPDATLATLKIQPSEPRDSAVYFCASGSGRETQYFGPGTRLLVL.

The rearrangement links TRBV27 to TRBJ2-1; 11 nucleotides line up with TRBD1. The V and J ends lost 6 bases and 5 bases, in that order; junction bases with no gene match: 6. The germline V gene has CDR1 MNHEY and CDR2 SMNVEV (reference sequence). The CDR3 sequence is 15 residues long. CDR3: CASRADRGLHNEQFF. In DNA, the CDR3 is TGTGCCAGCAGGGCGGACAGGGGGCTCCACAATGAGCAGTTCTTC.

V usage is TRBV6-4 and J usage is TRBJ2-3, with 7 positions matching TRBD1. Trimming removed 4 bases from V and 5 bases from J; junction bases left unmatched: 3. The CDR3 is made up of 13 amino acids. From germline, CDR1 is MRHNA and CDR2 SNTAGT. The CDR3 here is CASSATGVDTQYF. Here the CDR3 DNA reads TGTGCCAGCAGTGCTACAGGGGTAGATACGCAGTATTTT.

The chain employs TRBV2 and TRBJ2-5, with TRBD2 identical over 8 bases. The J call is doubtful: the DNA matches TRBJ2-7 better. CDR1 and CDR2 from the germline V gene are SNHLY and FYNNEI. CDR3 length: 16 amino acids. CDR3 in amino acids: CASSESGGGPTYEQYF. The CDR3 DNA reads TGTGCCAGCAGTGAATCTGGCGGGGGGCCTACCTACGAGCAGTACTTC.

The chain joins TRBV12-5 to TRBJ2-7; D possibly corresponds to TRBD2 (6 bases). Trimming pared 2 bases from V and 4 bases from J, leaving 18 bases between. This CDR3 has 16 residues. The germline V gene encodes CDR1 LGHNT and CDR2 FRNRAP. The CDR3 DNA sequence: TGTGCTAGTGGTTTGATGGGGGGAGCATGGAAATACGAGCAGTACTTC. Translated, it gives CASGLMGGAWKYEQYF.

V usage is TRBV5-8 and J usage is TRBJ2-3; TRBD2 matches 8 bases. V shed 4 bases and J 8 bases; nucleotides not matched to a gene: 9. This CDR3 region has 14 residues. Germline-derived CDR1 and CDR2 are SGHTS and YDEGEE. CDR3 amino acids: CASSPGLGFGTQYF. The DNA for the CDR3 is TGTGCCAGCAGCCCGGGACTAGGGTTTGGTACGCAGTATTTT.

A few counts support this clone. The chain carries TRBV6-6 and TRBJ1-1, with TRBD1 matching over 7 bases. CDR3 size: 12 residues. Trimming cost V 8 bases and J 4 bases; bases outside gene matches: 4. Looked up from germline, CDR1 is MNHNY and CDR2 is SVGAGI (reference sequence). CDR3: CASGQEGTEAFF. CDR3 nucleotide sequence: TGTGCCAGCGGACAGGAGGGCACTGAAGCTTTCTTT.

In this sample, this clone turned up once. The chain carries TRBV15 and TRBJ1-2, with TRBD1 as a possible D gene (5 bases). This CDR3 region has 16 residues. V lost 3 bases, J lost 6 bases, and 20 bases lay in between. Germline V CDR1 and CDR2: LNHNV, YYDKDF (reference sequence). CDR3 bases: TGTGCCACCAGCAGGGACCAGGGCCTTGAGGTTCATGGCTACACCTTC. Residues: CATSRDQGLEVHGYTF.

This rearrangement joins TRBV5-4 to TRBJ1-1; the D is unclear. The V and J ends lost 2 bases and 3 bases respectively, with 5 bases between them. This CDR3 has 12 residues. Germline CDR1 reads SGHNT; CDR2 reads YYREEE (reference sequence). The CDR3 DNA reads as TGTGCCAGCAGCTTTGGAGACACTGAAGCTTTCTTT. This sequence encodes CASSFGDTEAFF.

The chain recombines TRBV7-8 with TRBJ2-3, with 9 bases that match TRBD1. Germline V gives CDR1 SGHVS, CDR2 FQNEAQ. The CDR3 totals 15 residues. Trimming cost V 2 bases and J 1 base; bases outside gene matches: 1. DNA of the CDR3: TGTGCCAGCAGCTTACGGACAGGGGGCACAGATACGCAGTATTTT. This encodes CASSLRTGGTDTQYF. The full variable domain, its missing parts supplied by reference TRBV7-8 and TRBJ2-3, is GAGVSQSPRYKVAKRGQDVALRCDPISGHVSLFWYQQALGQGPEFLTYFQNEAQLDKSGLPSDRFFAERPEGSVSTLKIQRTQQEDSAVYLCASSLRTGGTDTQYFGPGTRLTVL.

V is TRBV4-2 and J is TRBJ2-1; the D gene is possibly TRBD2 (6 bases). Trimming left V 1 base short and J 0 bases short, with 16 bases between. CDR1 is LGHNA and CDR2 is YNFKEQ in the germline V gene. The CDR3 is made up of 18 amino acids. The CDR3 loop reads CASSQGGEAISSYNEQFF. The DNA of the CDR3 is TGTGCCAGCAGCCAAGGAGGGGAGGCAATTAGCTCCTACAATGAGCAGTTCTTC.

The J gene is TRBJ2-7, the V gene TRBV6-5; D perhaps matches TRBD2 (6 bases). In germline, CDR1 is MNHEY, CDR2 SVGAGI. Trimming took off 5 bases at V and 2 bases at J, with 13 bases between the two ends. This CDR3 comprises 14 residues. As DNA, the CDR3 is TGTGCCAGCAGTGGCGGGACGAAGGCCTACGAGCAGTACTTC. Its protein product is CASSGGTKAYEQYF.

The V and J genes are TRBV14 and TRBJ1-1, with a tentative D call TRBD1 (5 bases). Germline V CDR1 and CDR2: SGHDN, FVKESK. The CDR3 is 13 residues long. V gave up 3 bases and J gave up 4 bases, with 9 bases separating them. CDR3 DNA: TGTGCCAGCAGCCAGTCCGGGGGCACTGAAGCTTTCTTT. Amino acid sequence: CASSQSGGTEAFF.

This chain connects TRBV5-1 to TRBJ2-1, with 10 nucleotides matching TRBD1. V was clipped by 2 bases and J by 6 bases; unmatched bases: 2. The germline V gene encodes CDR1 SGHRS and CDR2 YFSETQ. This CDR3 region has 14 residues. CDR3 residues: CASSFRDRGNEQFF. CDR3 DNA sequence: TGCGCCAGCAGCTTCCGGGACAGGGGCAATGAGCAGTTCTTC.

The rearrangement joins TRBV4-2 to TRBJ2-1; 7 bases fit TRBD2. The germline gives CDR1 LGHNA, CDR2 YNFKEQ. The J segment lost 8 bases and the V segment lost 0 bases, leaving 4 bases of the junction unmatched. This CDR3 comprises 14 residues. CDR3 coding DNA: TGTGCCAGCAGCCAAGATCAGGCGGGGGATGAGCAGTTCTTC. Residues: CASSQDQAGDEQFF.

The J gene is TRBJ2-1, the V gene TRBV5-6; 10 bases map to TRBD2. J was trimmed by 0 bases and V by 6 bases; bases with no gene match: 9. The CDR3 sequence is 17 residues long. Germline assignment: CDR1 SGHDT and CDR2 YYEEEE. In DNA form, the CDR3 reads TGTGCCAGCACCAGGCTAGCGGGGGAGCTCTCCTACAATGAGCAGTTCTTC. It codes for CASTRLAGELSYNEQFF.

The chain carries TRBV7-6 and TRBJ2-3; 12 nucleotides agree with TRBD2. The length of the CDR3 is 16 residues. Per germline, CDR1 SGHVS and CDR2 FNYEAQ. V was clipped by 5 bases and J by 6 bases; unmatched bases: 9. CDR3 nucleotides: TGTGCCAGCAGCCCTCCGGGACTAGCGGGCGGGGATACGCAGTATTTT. Translating gives CASSPPGLAGGDTQYF.

The chain joins TRBV5-1 to TRBJ2-5, with 7 nucleotides matching TRBD1. The end of the DNA is better explained by TRBJ2-7, so the J call may be wrong. The CDR3 runs 13 residues. CDR1 SGHRS and CDR2 YFSETQ come from the germline V gene. CDR3 loop: CASRAQGRHEQYF. CDR3 nucleotide sequence: TGCGCCAGCAGGGCACAGGGGCGACACGAGCAGTACTTC.

This clone showed up just once. V gene TRBV11-2 combines with J gene TRBJ2-7; possibly TRBD1 for D (6 bases). Germline V gene sequence: CDR1 SGHAT, CDR2 FQNNGV. Trimming took 3 bases from V and 1 from J, leaving 16 bases between them. CDR3 size: 16 residues. This chain's CDR3 is CASSLLGDTDSYEQYF. CDR3 bases: TGTGCCAGCAGCTTGTTGGGGGACACGGATTCCTACGAGCAGTACTTC.

About this clone: This sample includes further DNA sequences coding for the same CDR3. V is TRBV13 and J is TRBJ2-7; 11 bases line up with TRBD1. Losses at the gene ends were 5 bases for V and 3 bases for J; bases not matched to a gene: 15. Germline-derived CDR1 and CDR2 are PRHDT and FYEKMQ (reference sequence). The CDR3 spans 18 residues. The chain's CDR3 is CASSPLGTGGYPNYEQYF. DNA for the CDR3: TGTGCCAGCAGCCCCCTCGGGACAGGGGGGTATCCTAACTACGAGCAGTACTTC.

The V and J genes are TRBV11-2 and TRBJ2-7; D unclear. V lost 6 bases and J lost 4, with 10 bases in between. The CDR3 is 12 residues long. CDR1 and CDR2 from the germline V gene are SGHAT and FQNNGV. The CDR3: CASSPDNYEQYF. CDR3 in DNA: TGTGCCAGCAGTCCAGATAATTACGAGCAGTACTTC.

The table lists this clone with a few counts. The chain recombines TRBV4-2 with TRBJ2-3; 7 bases agree with TRBD1. CDR1 and CDR2 (germline): LGHNA, YNFKEQ. The CDR3 is made up of 17 amino acids. Trimming took 3 bases from V and 3 from J; bases not matched to a gene: 12. CDR3 in DNA: TGTGCCAGCAGCCAGAGGGGGCCTGATGGGGCGACAGATACGCAGTATTTT. Amino acid sequence: CASSQRGPDGATDTQYF.

The chain couples TRBV2 to TRBJ2-3; possible D gene TRBD1, 5 bases. The germline CDR1 and CDR2 sequences are SNHLY and FYNNEI. This CDR3 has 12 amino acids. Trimming cost V 7 bases and J 3 bases, with 8 bases left between them. CDR3 sequence: CASKGPTDTQYF. The CDR3 DNA reads TGTGCCAGCAAGGGGCCTACAGATACGCAGTATTTT.

The chain combines TRBV12-5 with TRBJ2-1, with no clear D. CDR3 length: 17 residues. CDR1 is LGHNT, CDR2 FRNRAP, per germline. Trimming cost V 0 bases and J 0 bases, with 12 bases left between them. CDR3 in amino acids: CASGLVPWANSYNEQFF. Written as DNA, the CDR3 is TGTGCTAGTGGTTTGGTCCCGTGGGCTAACTCCTACAATGAGCAGTTCTTC.

The V gene is TRBV30, the J gene TRBJ2-2; 9 nucleotides line up with TRBD2. The CDR3 is 14 residues long. The ends lost 0 bases at V and 7 bases at J; junction bases unmatched: 3. The germline V gene has CDR1 GTSNPN and CDR2 SVGIG (reference sequence). DNA for the CDR3: TGTGCCTGGAGTGTGGCGGGAGGGGGCGGGGAGCTGTTTTTT. Protein: CAWSVAGGGGELFF.

The chain is built from TRBV2 and TRBJ2-3, with 9 bases lining up with TRBD2. Germline V gene sequence: CDR1 SNHLY, CDR2 FYNNEI. This CDR3 comprises 15 residues. Unmatched junction bases numbered 10, after V lost 7 bases and J lost 5 bases. The DNA for the CDR3 is TGTGCCAGCACCCCAGCGGGGGGCCCAAAAGATACGCAGTATTTT. This codes for CASTPAGGPKDTQYF.

The V call is TRBV27, the J call TRBJ1-2; TRBD1 is a possible D gene (6 bases). Germline CDR1 and CDR2: MNHEY and SMNVEV (reference sequence). V was pared by 2 bases and J by 2 bases, with 18 bases between. CDR3 length: 17 amino acids. The CDR3 DNA reads as TGTGCCAGCAGTTTAGACCCTGGGGATAGGGGGAACTATGGCTACACCTTC. It translates to CASSLDPGDRGNYGYTF.

The chain is built from TRBV6-5 and TRBJ2-2; 9 nucleotides agree with TRBD2. CDR3 length: 15 amino acids. Germline loops: CDR1 MNHEY, CDR2 SVGAGI. V was pared by 10 bases and J by 6 bases, with 12 bases of the junction left unmatched. CDR3 in amino acids: CATTSGPGAAGELFF. In nucleotides, the CDR3 is TGTGCCACGACTAGCGGTCCAGGGGCTGCCGGGGAGCTGTTTTTT.

Only one count was recorded for this clone. V usage is TRBV10-2 and J usage is TRBJ2-3; the match to TRBD1 covers 8 bases. Per germline, CDR1 WSHSY and CDR2 SAAADI. This CDR3 has 15 residues. Trimming cost V 6 bases and J 2 bases; bases outside gene matches: 7. CDR3 protein: CASSNRGFPTDTQYF. The CDR3 region has the DNA TGCGCCAGCAGCAACAGGGGGTTTCCCACAGATACGCAGTATTTT.

In this sample, this clone turned up once. This chain uses TRBV5-1 with TRBJ2-2; a weak D match, TRBD1 (6 bases). This CDR3 has 16 residues. The germline CDR1 and CDR2 sequences are SGHRS and YFSETQ. V gave up 3 bases and J gave up 1 base, with 13 bases separating them. In nucleotides, the CDR3 is TGCGCCAGCAGCTCGGTACAGGGTGGGAACACCGGGGAGCTGTTTTTT. It yields the protein CASSSVQGGNTGELFF.

J is TRBJ2-5 and V is TRBV5-1, with 7 positions matching TRBD2. CDR1 and CDR2 from the germline V gene are SGHRS and YFSETQ. The CDR3 runs to 14 residues. V shed 3 bases, J shed 1 base, and the junction held 3 bases outside the gene matches. The CDR3 DNA is TGCGCCAGCAGCTGGGGGGGGATCCAAGAGACCCAGTACTTC. Amino acid sequence: CASSWGGIQETQYF.